Listed below are T cell receptor beta chains from one sample, sequenced in a study of somatic mutations in cytotoxic T cells in rheumatoid arthritis. Profiled with immunoSEQ multiplex PCR; TCRdb holds only in-frame clones, not every one. This table holds roughly 20,000 clones, 55% to 80% found once. Sequencing used CD8+ T cells sorted from blood. These receptors were taken from an adult with rheumatoid arthritis. Both conserved end residues are part of each CDR3. D genes are given only for firm matches. Size is omitted from some rows. Given values are once, few, many or a class for expanded clones.

>TRBV6-5|TRBJ2-2|.|.
CASSSPGQPTGELFF
TGTGCCAGCAGTTCTCCGGGCCAGCCCACCGGGGAGCTGTTTTTT
>TRBV14|TRBJ2-1|.|.
CASSQVTLYNEQFF
TGTGCCAGCAGCCAAGTGACACTCTACAATGAGCAGTTCTTC
>TRBV9|TRBJ2-3|.|TRBD1
CASSVDRGLSTDTQYF
TGTGCCAGCAGCGTAGACAGGGGCCTTAGCACAGATACGCAGTATTTT
>TRBV27|TRBJ1-2|.|.
CASSTIQSGYGYTF
TGTGCCAGCAGCACCATTCAGAGCGGCTATGGCTACACCTTC
>TRBV6-1|TRBJ2-7|.|.
CASSEQGYPYEQYF
TGTGCCAGCAGTGAACAAGGCTACCCCTACGAGCAGTACTTC
>TRBV4-1|TRBJ2-6|.|.
CASSQVDSGANVLTF
TGCGCCAGCAGCCAAGTAGACTCTGGGGCCAACGTCCTGACTTTC
>TRBV15|TRBJ1-5|.|.
CATSRAGDGLVPQHF
TGTGCCACCAGCAGAGCTGGAGACGGCCTCGTCCCCCAGCATTTT
>TRBV21-1|TRBJ1-4|.|.
CASSNRAGTNEKLFF
TGTGCCAGCAGCAACAGGGCAGGGACTAATGAAAAACTGTTTTTT
>TRBV25-1|TRBJ2-7|.|.
CASSPQGWGEQYF
TGTGCCAGCAGTCCACAGGGTTGGGGCGAGCAGTACTTC
>TRBV11-2|TRBJ1-4|once|.
CASSLMGGSREKLFF
TGTGCCAGCAGCTTAATGGGGGGCTCGCGTGAAAAACTGTTTTTT
>TRBV30|TRBJ2-1|.|TRBD2
CAWSVLAGGNNEQFF
TGTGCCTGGAGTGTGTTAGCGGGGGGGAACAATGAGCAGTTCTTC
>TRBV5-4|TRBJ1-3|.|.
CASSLGGGAPSGNTIYF
TGTGCCAGCAGCTTGGGAGGGGGGGCCCCCTCTGGAAACACCATATATTTT
>TRBV5-5|TRBJ1-1|.|.
CASSLGPMNTEAFF
TGTGCCAGCAGCTTGGGTCCGATGAACACTGAAGCTTTCTTT
>TRBV7-6|TRBJ1-6|.|.
CASSLARNGEDYNSPLHF
TGTGCCAGCAGCTTAGCGCGGAATGGGGAGGACTATAATTCACCCCTCCACTTT
>TRBV7-8|TRBJ1-1|.|TRBD1
CASSFPGTVNTEAFF
TGTGCCAGCAGCTTCCCCGGGACAGTGAACACTGAAGCTTTCTTT
>TRBV5-4|TRBJ1-1|.|TRBD1
CASSSTGGAFF
TGTGCCAGCAGCTCGACAGGGGGAGCTTTCTTT
>TRBV27|TRBJ1-3|.|TRBD1
CASSLGVRQGARNTIYF
TGTGCCAGCAGTTTAGGAGTCCGACAGGGGGCGAGGAACACCATATATTTT
>TRBV7-9|TRBJ2-1|.|TRBD2
CASSSLAGLRDEQFF
TGTGCCAGCAGCTCCCTAGCGGGTCTACGAGATGAGCAGTTCTTC
>TRBV19|TRBJ1-6|few|.
CASRDYNSPLHF
TGTGCTAGTAGGGACTATAATTCACCCCTCCACTTT
>TRBV7-8|TRBJ2-3|.|.
CASSLVTVSAQYF
TGTGCCAGCAGCTTAGTGACGGTGTCTGCGCAGTATTTT
>TRBV28|TRBJ1-6|.|.
CASSPLQGPNSPLHF
TGTGCCAGCAGTCCTCTTCAGGGTCCGAATTCACCCCTCCACTTT
>TRBV28|TRBJ2-5|once|.
CASSLGYSRNQETQYF
TGTGCCAGCAGTTTAGGGTACAGCAGGAACCAAGAGACCCAGTACTTC
>TRBV5-6|TRBJ2-5|.|TRBD2
CASSFGLAGTQYF
TGTGCCAGCAGTTTTGGACTAGCGGGGACCCAGTACTTC
>TRBV11-1|TRBJ2-1|.|.
CASSPPSTQGGGYNEQFF
TGTGCCAGCAGCCCCCCCTCCACCCAGGGGGGTGGCTACAATGAGCAGTTCTTC
>TRBV14|TRBJ1-2|.|.
CASSQDYRGAHGYTF
TGTGCCAGCAGCCAAGATTATCGAGGGGCTCATGGCTACACCTTC
>TRBV4-2|TRBJ2-1|medium-sized|.
CASSQDPAGLNNEQFF
TGTGCCAGCAGCCAAGATCCAGCAGGGTTGAACAATGAGCAGTTCTTC
>TRBV6-5|TRBJ2-7|.|TRBD2
CASSLLAGGGYEQYF
TGTGCCAGCAGTTTACTAGCGGGGGGAGGCTACGAGCAGTACTTC
>TRBV7-9|TRBJ1-2|few|.
CASINPLVNYGYTF
TGTGCCAGCATCAATCCCCTAGTTAACTATGGCTACACCTTC
>TRBV7-9|TRBJ2-5|.|.
CASSQDSHQETQYF
TGTGCCAGCAGCCAGGACTCGCACCAAGAGACCCAGTACTTC
>TRBV9|TRBJ2-7|.|TRBD1
CASSVESGTGLGEQYF
TGTGCCAGCAGCGTAGAGTCCGGGACAGGGCTTGGCGAGCAGTACTTC
>TRBV12-5|TRBJ2-2|.|TRBD1
CASGEGQRDTGELFF
TGTGCTAGTGGTGAGGGACAGAGGGACACCGGGGAGCTGTTTTTT
>TRBV5-4|TRBJ1-1|.|.
CASRRGGLNTEAFF
TGTGCCAGCAGACGGGGCGGGCTGAACACTGAAGCTTTCTTT
>TRBV29-1|TRBJ2-3|.|.
CSVEDTGGSTDTQYF
TGCAGCGTTGAAGATACCGGGGGAAGCACAGATACGCAGTATTTT
>TRBV10-3|TRBJ2-3|.|.
CATLAELTNTDTQYF
TGTGCCACCCTCGCCGAGCTTACTAACACAGATACGCAGTATTTT
>TRBV27|TRBJ1-4|.|.
CASSLLAGEGELGKKLFF
TGTGCCAGCAGTTTACTGGCGGGGGAGGGGGAGTTGGGGAAAAAACTGTTTTTT
>TRBV7-6|TRBJ1-1|medium-sized|.
CASSLVTDPEAFF
TGTGCCAGCAGCCTAGTTACTGATCCTGAAGCTTTCTTT
>TRBV27|TRBJ1-6|.|.
CASSSGQGRYESPLHF
TGTGCCAGCAGTTCCGGCCAGGGAAGATATGAATCACCCCTCCACTTT
>TRBV4-1|TRBJ2-1|.|TRBD1
CASSQWDREDEQFF
TGCGCCAGCAGCCAATGGGACAGGGAGGATGAGCAGTTCTTC
>TRBV9|TRBJ2-7|.|TRBD1
CASSTGTGANYEQYF
TGTGCCAGCAGCACCGGGACAGGGGCCAACTACGAGCAGTACTTC
>TRBV11-3|TRBJ2-1|few|.
CASSLEQGYEQFF
TGTGCCAGCAGCTTAGAGCAGGGATATGAGCAGTTCTTC
>TRBV7-9|TRBJ2-3|.|TRBD1
CASSSDRGGDTQYF
TGTGCCAGCAGCTCCGACAGGGGAGGAGATACGCAGTATTTT
>TRBV4-1|TRBJ1-5|.|.
CASSRGPGSNQPQHF
TGCGCCAGCAGCCGCGGGCCCGGAAGCAATCAGCCCCAGCATTTT
>TRBV28|TRBJ2-3|few|.
CASSHPEGPSTDTQYF
TGTGCCAGCAGCCATCCGGAGGGACCTAGCACAGATACGCAGTATTTT
>TRBV10-3|TRBJ1-4|.|.
CATSRGEDEKLFF
TGTGCCACCAGTCGAGGGGAAGATGAAAAACTGTTTTTT
>TRBV10-1|TRBJ2-7|.|.
CASSGKGGVGHEQYF
TGCGCCAGCAGTGGAAAGGGCGGGGTGGGCCACGAGCAGTACTTC
>TRBV2|TRBJ1-5|few|.
CASSEGQVGNQPQHF
TGTGCCAGCAGTGAAGGACAGGTGGGGAATCAGCCCCAGCATTTT
>TRBV6-5|TRBJ2-5|.|TRBD2
CASSATSGDQETQYF
TGTGCCAGCAGCGCGACTAGCGGGGACCAAGAGACCCAGTACTTC
>TRBV29-1|TRBJ2-7|.|TRBD1
CSVEDVGTGALYEQYF
TGCAGCGTTGAAGACGTCGGCACAGGGGCCCTCTACGAGCAGTACTTC
>TRBV15|TRBJ2-1|.|.
CATSGGQYNEQFF
TGTGCCACCAGCGGCGGACAGTACAATGAGCAGTTCTTC
>TRBV7-6|TRBJ2-5|.|.
CASSLAGGQETQYF
TGTGCCAGCAGCCTAGCAGGGGGGCAAGAGACCCAGTACTTC
>TRBV7-9|TRBJ2-3|.|.
CASPEGPTVDDTQYF
TGTGCCAGCCCCGAGGGGCCCACGGTTGATGATACGCAGTATTTT
>TRBV19|TRBJ2-5|.|TRBD2
CASSPTSGGTQYF
TGTGCCAGTAGCCCGACTAGCGGCGGGACCCAGTACTTC